A selection of T cell receptor beta chains follows, all from one sample in a study of T cell responses to AZD1222 COVID-19 vaccine. Method: immunoSEQ multiplex PCR; TCRdb's copy keeps in-frame clones and lacks some. The data hold about 120,000 clones, with roughly nine tenths observed a single time. The material sequenced was peripheral blood, taken 28 days after the second AZD1222 dose. These receptors came from an adult who received the AZD1222 COVID-19 vaccine. Both conserved end residues are part of each CDR3. The D gene is left open where the match is weak.

>.|TRBV18
CASSGDHNPYEQYF
>TRBD2|TRBV27
CASTGLAGVGYTGELFF
>TRBD2|TRBV3-1/TRBV3-2
CASSPVGRASETQYF
>.|TRBV18
CASSPRMGRGDTEAFF
>TRBD2|TRBV28
CASNQLAGGSYEQYF
>.|TRBV19
CASSTATGIYGYTF
>.|TRBV2
CASRPDRNYGYTF
>.|TRBV9
CASSVPGLGANVLTF
>.|TRBV4-1
CASSQDIGRLTGANVLTF
>.|TRBV28
CASSPGISGNTIYF
>TRBD1|TRBV2
CASTGPGGRSGGELFF
>TRBD1|TRBV2
CASRALTGGNSPLHF
>TRBD1|TRBV7-2
CASSHETGVSDTQYF
>TRBD2|TRBV20-1
CSAPGGSEQFF
>.|TRBV28
CASMEGSWGDQPQHF
>.|TRBV6-2/TRBV6-3
CASSYPGTRYNEQFF
>TRBD1|TRBV6-6
CASTTRTGAFQFF
>TRBD1|TRBV5-1
CASSFGTGGVTEAFF
>.|TRBV2
CASRYPDLNTEAFF
>.|TRBV10-3
CAISDRRGNGGELFF
>.|TRBV3-1/TRBV3-2
CASSQDRGDGGNQPQHF
>.|TRBV28
CASIPLYLTDEQFF
>.|TRBV6-5
CASRGPEGGYTF
>.|TRBV4-1
CASSLLGPSSGNTIYF
>.|TRBV5-1
CASSLVSVDLFF
>.|TRBV7-8
CASSGRDGAYEQYF
>.|TRBV28
CASSLGGSSYNSPLHF
>.|TRBV28
CASTPAGGFSNQPQHF
>TRBD1|TRBV28
CASSLDREKLFF
>.|TRBV5-5
CASSLVPPEKLFF
>TRBD2|TRBV29-1
CSVGISSGVYEQYF
>TRBD1|TRBV3-1/TRBV3-2
CASSQVGTGGGYTF
>.|TRBV7-8
CASSLTRVNTGELFF
>TRBD1|TRBV28
CASSQGQAVLGQYF
>.|TRBV30
CAWHDLGYGYTF
>.|TRBV11-2
CASSLGLASTGELFF
>TRBD2|TRBV9
CASSPGDSGRSGELFF
>TRBD1|TRBV7-2
CASSQEAGGWKPQHF
>.|TRBV6-1
CASSEAEYSNQPQHF
>.|TRBV28
CASLDTGELFF
>TRBD2|TRBV7-2
CASSPNYGTSGRWYEQYF
>.|TRBV6-6
CASSYGVFGQYF
>TRBD1|TRBV6-5
CASNRDRADTEAFF
>.|TRBV2
CASTQQTTTNEKLFF
>.|TRBV14
CASSQGYGYTF
>TRBD2|TRBV9
CASSLGLANSYEQYF
>.|TRBV7-3
CASSLNRAGYGYTF
>.|TRBV7-3
CASSLRGGEGEQFF
>.|TRBV6-5
CASSYMGARDEQYF
>TRBD1|TRBV2
CASSDWGETGGADTQYF
>.|TRBV5-6
CASSFSTWGNTEAFF
>.|TRBV6-1
CASSEGSRTEAFF
>.|TRBV4-2
CASSQEGYEELNTEAFF
>.|TRBV2
CASTYGQTYGYTF
>.|TRBV6-2/TRBV6-3
CASSYLRGENTEAFF
>.|TRBV7-2
CASSLAGTYEQYF
>.|TRBV28
CASSLVRTEAFF
>.|TRBV20-1
CSASLASGYEQFF
>TRBD1|TRBV6-5
CASRPGQGDTIYF